This TCR beta chain was captured in a study of blood T cell repertoires in COVID-19 (dated by TCRdb to about 2020). Some background on the complete study: Samples covering the acute and convalescent phases of COVID-19 were provided by collaborators in the United States, Italy and Spain. The material from the prospective study consisted of cDNA or gDNA derived from T cells, B-cell-depleted T cells, or PBMCs. Subjects who had been exposed to COVID-19, were actively infected with it, or had recovered from it provided the deeply sampled blood TCRbeta repertoires that made up the dataset. The repertoires were released in a freely available public database meant as a resource for research on the immune response to SARS-CoV-2. Samples came from the ongoing ImmuneRACE study (first 160 participants) plus 1,254 subjects from 6 global collaborators. A de-identified subject ID, COVID-19 status, age in years and sex were almost always included in the sample metadata. Where HLA class I and class II types were available, the types were taken from metadata supplied by the sample provider, not from assay-based typing.

Results and caveats for the whole study, not just this receptor: The quantity of clinical and demographic metadata differed by source and by participant and was supplied without curation.

V and J are trimmed by 4 bases and 3 bases, and the gene matches miss 3 bases of the junction. Taken from cysteine to phenylalanine, the CDR3 has 13 residues. Only the CDR3 DNA is retained, 39 bases long and in frame from the first base. From a lookup of the germline V gene (reference sequence), CDR1 and CDR2 are SGHKS and YYEKEE. Participants in the prospective study were aged roughly 18 to 100 years, lived in 20 to 25 United States geographic areas, and enrolled through a virtual design. In the prospective study, participants were assigned to cohorts based on the clinical history participants reported in a screening survey and a study questionnaire. Recovered participants in ImmuneRACE Cohort 3 were defined by two consecutive negative NP/OP PCR tests, clearance by a healthcare professional, or resolution of symptoms. Mobile phlebotomists in the prospective study collected whole blood, serum and a nasopharyngeal or oropharyngeal swab from every participant. Participants in the prospective study had the option to provide additional blood draws and questionnaires over a roughly 2-month period. Prospective study blood samples were shipped either frozen or at room temperature before DNA extraction.

TCRbeta CDR3 regions were amplified from genomic DNA by means of the immunoSEQ Assay, a bias-controlled multiplex PCR. The authors processed their data as follows. The number of nucleated cells in each sample was estimated from the amplification of reference gene primers within the assay. To quantify the absolute abundance of each unique TCRbeta CDR3 rearrangement, sequence reads were collapsed and filtered. For each sample, productive Simpson clonality was calculated by taking the square root of Simpson's diversity index across productive rearrangements. The clones in this table, taken by TCRdb from immuneACCESS, are in-frame only. Not every clone is retained; where verified, under half of the shortfall comes from an unresolved V gene, and the cause of the rest is unknown. That table supplies the V and J calls and clone size; D and trimming were determined from the DNA. The sample contains approximately 400,000 clones, around four fifths of them found a single time. Jointly, the top ten make up approximately 5.4% of the sample.

Remarks on this clone: Its specific antigen is unknown. Given a much more abundant clone one base away, this may be a read error.

The chain joins TRBV5-5 to TRBJ2-7; the central 8 bases match TRBD1. Sequenced sample: PBMCs or T cells enriched from blood (not recorded which). This receptor was taken from a woman between 50 and 59 years old who had recovered from COVID-19. The base sequence is TGTGCCAGCAGCCGACAGGGGCTCTACGAGCAGTACTTC. The resulting protein is CASSRQGLYEQYF.